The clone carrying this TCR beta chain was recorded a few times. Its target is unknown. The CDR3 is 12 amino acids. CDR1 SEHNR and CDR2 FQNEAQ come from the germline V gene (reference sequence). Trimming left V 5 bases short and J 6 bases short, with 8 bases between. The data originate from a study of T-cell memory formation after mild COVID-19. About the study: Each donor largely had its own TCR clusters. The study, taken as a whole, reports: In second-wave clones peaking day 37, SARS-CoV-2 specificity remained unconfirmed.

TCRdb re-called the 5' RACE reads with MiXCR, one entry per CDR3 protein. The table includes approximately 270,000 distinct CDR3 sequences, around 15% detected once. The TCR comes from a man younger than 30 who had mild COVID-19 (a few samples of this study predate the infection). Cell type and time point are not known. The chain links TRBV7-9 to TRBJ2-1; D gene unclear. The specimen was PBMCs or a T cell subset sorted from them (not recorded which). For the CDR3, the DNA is TGTGCCAGCAGCCTAATAGCCAATGAGCAGTTCTTC. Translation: CASSLIANEQFF.